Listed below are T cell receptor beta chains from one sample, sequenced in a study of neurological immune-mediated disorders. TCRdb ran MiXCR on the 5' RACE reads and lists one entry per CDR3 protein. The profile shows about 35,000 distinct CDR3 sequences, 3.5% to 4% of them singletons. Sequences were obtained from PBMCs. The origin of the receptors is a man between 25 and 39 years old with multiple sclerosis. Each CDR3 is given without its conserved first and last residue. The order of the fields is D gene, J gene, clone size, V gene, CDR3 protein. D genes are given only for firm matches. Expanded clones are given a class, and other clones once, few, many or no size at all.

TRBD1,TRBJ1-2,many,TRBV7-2,ASRTPGQGMGYT
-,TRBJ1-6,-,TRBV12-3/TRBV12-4,ASSSSRGRGFVDNSPLH
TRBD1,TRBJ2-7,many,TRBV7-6,ASSVSGQGIHEQY
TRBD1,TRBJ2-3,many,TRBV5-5,ASSSGTGEDTQY
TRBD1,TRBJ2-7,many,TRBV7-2,ASSIGQAFSYEQY
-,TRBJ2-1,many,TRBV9,ASSVGWGTAVDEQF
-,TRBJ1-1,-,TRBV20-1,SATSPPRGRTEAF
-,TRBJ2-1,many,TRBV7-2,ASSVGQYDNEQF
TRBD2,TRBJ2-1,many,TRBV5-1,ASSSGLAGGNDEQF
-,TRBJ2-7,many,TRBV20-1,SANPSGNPYEQY
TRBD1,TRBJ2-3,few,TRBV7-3,ASSFGQGTDTQY
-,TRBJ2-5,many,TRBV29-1,SVGVQGLETQY
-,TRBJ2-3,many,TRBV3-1,ASSPTTGSTEQY
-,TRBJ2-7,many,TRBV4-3,ASSQDVGREPEQY
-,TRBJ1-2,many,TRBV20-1,SATTGTSRGYT
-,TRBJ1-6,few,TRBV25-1,ASSQGNGKGSPLH
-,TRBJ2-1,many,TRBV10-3,AISGRILGDEQF
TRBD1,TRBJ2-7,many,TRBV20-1,SAGTGEVLEYEQY
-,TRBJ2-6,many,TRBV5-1,ASSLEASGANVLT
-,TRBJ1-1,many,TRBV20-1,SPLLTGLSNTEAF
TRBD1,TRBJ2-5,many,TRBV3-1,ASSQRGDRAQETQY
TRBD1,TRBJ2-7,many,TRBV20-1,SASGDRGLYEQY
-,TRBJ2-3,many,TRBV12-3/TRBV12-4,ASRTWADTQY
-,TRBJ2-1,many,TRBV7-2,ASSEQGPSYNEQF
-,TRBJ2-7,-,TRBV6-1,ASSEAEVYEQY
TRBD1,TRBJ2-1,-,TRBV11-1,ASSRTGNKDNEQF
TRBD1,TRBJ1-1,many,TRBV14,ASSPLGQGNGEAF
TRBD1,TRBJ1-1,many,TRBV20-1,SAPQGAINTEAF
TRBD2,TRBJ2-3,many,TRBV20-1,SASPSGASDTQY
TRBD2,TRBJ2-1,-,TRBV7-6,ASSLGGSGVHNEQF
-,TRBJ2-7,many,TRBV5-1,ASSHRAAYEQY
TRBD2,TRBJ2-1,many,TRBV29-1,SVGTSGGGTYNEQF
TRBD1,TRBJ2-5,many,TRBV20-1,SARHGTGLETQY
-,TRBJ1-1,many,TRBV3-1,ASSQGWAGRNTEAF
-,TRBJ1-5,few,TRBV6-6,ASSYVAGGNQPQN
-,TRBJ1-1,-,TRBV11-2,ASSLPTRDTEAF
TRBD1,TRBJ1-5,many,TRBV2,ASSGDRGDQPQH
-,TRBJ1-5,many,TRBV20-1,SASPTTHQPQH
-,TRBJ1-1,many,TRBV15,ATRLGLNTEAF
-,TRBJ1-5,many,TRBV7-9,ASSSDSNQPQH
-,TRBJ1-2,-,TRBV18,ASSPDVANYGYT